This T cell receptor (beta chain) was captured by sequencing in a study of identical twins. Whole-study findings and limits: One should note that invariant MAIT and iNKT cells could partly confound zero-insertion analyses. Carriage of fewer insertions was seen in abundant cord blood beta clonotypes, whereas memory repertoires showed none.

V lost 6 bases and J 2 bases, leaving 14 bases between the germline ends. The CDR3 spans 15 residues. This clonotype occurred many times. Its antigen is currently unknown. Unique molecular identifiers were present on the cDNA, which also gained a universal primer site by template switching. TCRdb independently ran MiXCR on the 5' RACE reads; one entry per CDR3 protein. The sample shows 460,000 or so distinct CDR3 sequences, approximately 15% of them seen only once. Donors were all healthy Caucasians. These data are also associated with another study on yellow fever vaccine responses in identical twins.

The chain carries TRBV12-3 or TRBV12-4 and TRBJ2-4; either TRBD1 or TRBD2 may supply D (6 bases each). The TCR sequence derives from a woman aged 18-29 years in good health. Sequenced sample: CD4+ T cells sorted from blood. CDR3 nucleotides: TGTGCCAGCAGCTCAGAAGGGGGGTCCAAAAACATTCAGTACTTC. It yields the protein CASSSEGGSKNIQYF.